The 4 T cell receptor beta chains below come from one sample, sequenced in a study of blood T cells in healthy people across ages. With a J-beta primer mix and a sample-barcoded 5' primer, a second PCR ran roughly 6 to 11 cycles. TCRdb ran MiXCR on the 5' RACE reads and lists one entry per CDR3 protein. The sample has roughly 680,000 distinct CDR3 sequences, more than 45% seen once. Sample: blood. Receptors originate from an elderly woman in good health.

The rearrangement uses TRBV28 and TRBJ2-7, with 9 bases lining up with TRBD2. CDR3 length: 14 residues. In germline, CDR1 is MDHEN, CDR2 SYDVKM. V dropped 5 bases and J dropped 4; count of bases not matched to a gene: 6. CDR3 in DNA: TGTGCCAGCAGTCGTAGCGGGAGAAGGTACGAGCAGTACTTC. Protein: CASSRSGRRYEQYF.

Ten or more counts support this clonotype. The rearrangement joins TRBV28 to TRBJ2-1; TRBD2 matches at 8 bases. The CDR3 is 15 amino acids. The trim removed 8 bases at V and 2 bases at J, leaving 8 bases unmatched. The germline V gene encodes CDR1 MDHEN and CDR2 SYDVKM. The CDR3 nucleotides are TGTGCCAGCTCCGGGGGGGGAAAGGCCTACAATGAGCAGTTCTTC. Amino acid sequence: CASSGGGKAYNEQFF.

This clonotype has only a few counts. The chain combines TRBV7-2 with TRBJ2-4, with 7 bases matching TRBD1. The J call is doubtful: the DNA matches TRBJ2-5 better. The CDR3 consists of 14 residues. Germline loops: CDR1 SGHTA, CDR2 FQGNSA. CDR3 sequence (DNA): TGTGCCAGCAGCCTCCAGACAGGGCAAGAGACCCAGTACTTC. It specifies CASSLQTGQETQYF.

This sequence joins TRBV4-3 and TRBJ2-1; TRBD2 might be the D (6 bases). Germline V gene data show CDR1 as LGHNA and CDR2 as YSLEER. CDR3 length: 15 residues. Trimming left V 2 bases short and J 6 bases short, with 14 bases between. CDR3 DNA: TGCGCCAGCAGCCAATTTATAGGGGAGGTCAATGAGCAGTTCTTC. The encoded protein is CASSQFIGEVNEQFF.